This T cell receptor (beta chain) was documented in a study of read filtering for tumor transcriptome and immune sequencing (dated by TCRdb to the early 2020s). Study-level background: Of the patients in the cohort, about 16 were male and around 15 were female, and their mean age was roughly 68 years, with a range of 47 to 80. By revised international staging, about 8 patients were R-ISS I, under 20 were R-ISS II and roughly seven were R-ISS III. Whole-transcriptome libraries were prepared with the TruSeq RNA Access Library Prep Kit after DNase treatment. Per sample, about 3.5 to 11 million TCR-region mapped reads were obtained with IR-seq, compared with only roughly 75 to 1,400 with RNA-seq. The study compared TCR repertoires from targeted immune repertoire sequencing and bulk whole-transcriptome sequencing run on the same bone marrow samples. As a main aim, a read-filtering strategy for immune repertoire data was addressed, with the specific question being whether clonotypes supported by a single read should be removed.

Broad study findings and their caveats: Clonotypes were captured by IR-seq at much higher depth and more reliably than by RNA-seq, and smaller IR-seq throughput was sufficient for identification of most shared clonotypes. The sorted CD138-negative fraction was a mixed bone marrow immune population, not purified T cells. Single-read clonotypes made up around 80% of clonotypes but only approximately 3.5% of total reads in IR-seq, compared with around 71% of clonotypes and 35% to 45% of reads in RNA-seq. When single-read clonotypes were removed, the proportions of shared clonotypes in IR-seq and RNA-seq correlated more strongly.

Bone marrow was sampled from every patient at the time of active disease. Isolation of bone marrow mononuclear cells was performed by Ficoll-Hypaque density gradient centrifugation. CD138-negative cells were obtained by negative selection after labeling with CD138 magnetic microbeads on a MACS separator, removing myeloma plasma cells. Flow cytometry on an Attune NxT with CD138 antibodies was used to check the purity of the isolated cells. Total RNA was extracted with TRIzol reagent and quantified with a NanoDrop spectrophotometer. For each patient, paired RNA-seq and IR-seq were run on the CD138-negative bone marrow sample from that patient. In this sample, this clonotype turned up many times. Its antigen remains undetermined. Per-nucleotide qualities are absent, and no much larger clonotype sits a single base away. TCR libraries were constructed from roughly 0.4 ug RNA using the Immunoverse kit, and molecular barcoded adaptors covering alpha/delta and beta/gamma chains were employed. TCR library preparation used the same RNA that went into transcriptome sequencing. Sequencing of the TCR libraries was done on an Illumina HiSeq 4000 with 2 x 150 cycles. The original methods were these. TCR reads were aligned to human V, D, J and C references and assembled into CDR3 clonotypes with MiXCR, including quality filtering and error correction. The tcR package in R was used to analyze clonotype counts and gene usage diversity. Raw mapping reads were checked after the RNA-seq reads had been mapped by STAR aligner version 2.5.3a onto the human GRCh37 genome. IR-seq fastq files were randomly downsampled with Seqtk 1.3 to test the effect of sequencing depth on detected clonotypes. The public reads were quality trimmed at Q25 with fastp and then assembled into clones with MiXCR by TCRdb, keeping productive beta chains. Identical CDR3 proteins give one entry, which carries the most common genes and DNA. The V and J calls, along with clone size, are taken from TCRdb and not from the paper's own processing. The sample includes about 48,000 distinct CDR3 sequences, with approximately 18% observed a single time. 15% to 17% of the sample lies in the top ten.

The sample was a population of CD138-negative cells sorted from bone marrow. The meaning of the sample's cell subset or site label: bone marrow mononuclear cells depleted of CD138+ plasma/myeloma cells by negative magnetic selection. The source is a donor over 35 with multiple myeloma.

The DNA sequence follows: TGTGCCAGCAGTGAAGGACTAGCGGTCTCCTACGAGCAGTACTTC. It translates as CASSEGLAVSYEQYF. The V and J genes are TRBV6-5 and TRBJ2-7; TRBD2 agrees with 10 junctional bases. The junction shows trimming of 5 bases on V and 0 bases on J, and the gene matches do not reach 4 bases of it. Including cysteine and phenylalanine, the CDR3 has 15 amino acids. Only the CDR3 DNA is retained, 45 bases long and in frame from the first base. Based on the germline V gene, the CDR1 and CDR2 sequences are MNHEY and SVGAGI.